This T cell receptor (beta chain) was identified in a study of identical twins. General study points: Shared out-of-frame alpha sequences (those common to twins) showed excess low generation probability.

The CDR3 extends over 15 amino acids. V lost 0 bases, J lost 3 bases, and 4 bases stayed unmatched. Germline V gene sequence: CDR1 MGHRA, CDR2 YSYEKL. With regard to this clonotype: Its antigen remains unidentified.

TCRdb reprocessed the 5' RACE reads with MiXCR, giving one entry per CDR3 protein. Of 350,000 to 400,000 distinct CDR3 sequences in the sample, around 9.7% are singletons; the top ten hold about 8.1%. The sequence was obtained from a woman between 50 and 59 years old in good health. The sample comprised naive T cells sorted from blood. The chain carries TRBV4-1 and TRBJ2-7; TRBD2 matches 8 bases. The CDR3 DNA reads as TGCGCCAGCAGCCAAGATAGCGGGACCGGCTACGAGCAGTACTTC. The encoded protein is CASSQDSGTGYEQYF.